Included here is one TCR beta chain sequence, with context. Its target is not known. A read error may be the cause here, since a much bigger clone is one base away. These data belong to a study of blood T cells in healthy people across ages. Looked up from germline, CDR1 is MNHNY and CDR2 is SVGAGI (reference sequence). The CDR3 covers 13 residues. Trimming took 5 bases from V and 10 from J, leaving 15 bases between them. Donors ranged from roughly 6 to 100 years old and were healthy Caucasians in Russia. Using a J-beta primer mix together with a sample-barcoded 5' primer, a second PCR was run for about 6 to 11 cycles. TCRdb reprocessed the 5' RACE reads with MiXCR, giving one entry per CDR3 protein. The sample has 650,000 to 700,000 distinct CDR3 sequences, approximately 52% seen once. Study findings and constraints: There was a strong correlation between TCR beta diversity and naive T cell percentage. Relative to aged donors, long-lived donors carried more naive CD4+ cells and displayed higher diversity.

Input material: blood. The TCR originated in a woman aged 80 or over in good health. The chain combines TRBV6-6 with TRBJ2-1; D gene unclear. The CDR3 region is CASSLTGYYEQFF. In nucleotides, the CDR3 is TGTGCCAGCAGTCTTACGGGTTACTACGAGCAGTTCTTC.